This T cell receptor (beta chain) was identified in a study of PD-1 blockade in classical Hodgkin lymphoma. The time point here: newly diagnosed, previously untreated cHL patient sample. By magnetic negative selection, CD4+ T cells were purified from thawed PBMCs. Data came from immunoSEQ multiplex PCR; TCRdb stores just in-frame clones and leaves some out. The table has approximately 27,000 clones, about 89% seen once; the top ten hold about 0.37%. Study results and caveats: Although disease activity or prior therapy may be involved, causes of the repertoire differences remain undefined.

Concerning this clone: Its antigen is unknown.

Material for sequencing was CD4+ T cells from blood. The TCR sequence derives from a human donor with classical Hodgkin lymphoma.

CDR3 coding DNA: TGTGCCAGCAGCGCGGCCAGGGTTCTCTCTGGAAACACCATATATTTT. Translation gives CASSAARVLSGNTIYF. V is TRBV9 and J is TRBJ1-3; the D gene is possibly TRBD1 (5 bases). The CDR3 totals 16 residues. V was trimmed by 3 bases and J by 0 bases, leaving 13 bases between them. Germline CDR1 and CDR2: SGDLS and YYNGEE.